This TCR beta chain was sequenced in a study of long-term antiretroviral therapy in people with HIV. Overall study findings and caveats: Repertoires from HIV showed CDR3 length ranges narrower than those of controls. After ART, diversity increased yet remained lower than transplant donor controls. Repertoire dominance by clones expanded before ART was seen at all time points.

Concerning this clone: The antigen remains undetermined.

Version v3.0 of the immunoSEQ assay was performed at survey level. Per-sample targets for sequencing were about 40,000-50,000 T-cell genomes. The table came from immunoSEQ multiplex PCR; TCRdb's copy has only in-frame clones and leaves some out. This table holds about 33,000 clones, around 97% found once. The CDR3 has 13 residues. Trimming pared 4 bases from V and 7 bases from J, leaving 11 bases between. CDR1 and CDR2 (germline): SNHLY, FYNNEI. The receptor comes from a man aged 30 to 45 with HIV. The chain couples TRBV2 to TRBJ1-5, with D unresolved. The starting material was unsorted PBMCs, obtained 6.9 years after starting antiretroviral therapy. The CDR3 loop is CASSVGVWQPQHF. DNA for the CDR3: TGTGCCAGCAGTGTCGGGGTTTGGCAGCCCCAGCATTTT.